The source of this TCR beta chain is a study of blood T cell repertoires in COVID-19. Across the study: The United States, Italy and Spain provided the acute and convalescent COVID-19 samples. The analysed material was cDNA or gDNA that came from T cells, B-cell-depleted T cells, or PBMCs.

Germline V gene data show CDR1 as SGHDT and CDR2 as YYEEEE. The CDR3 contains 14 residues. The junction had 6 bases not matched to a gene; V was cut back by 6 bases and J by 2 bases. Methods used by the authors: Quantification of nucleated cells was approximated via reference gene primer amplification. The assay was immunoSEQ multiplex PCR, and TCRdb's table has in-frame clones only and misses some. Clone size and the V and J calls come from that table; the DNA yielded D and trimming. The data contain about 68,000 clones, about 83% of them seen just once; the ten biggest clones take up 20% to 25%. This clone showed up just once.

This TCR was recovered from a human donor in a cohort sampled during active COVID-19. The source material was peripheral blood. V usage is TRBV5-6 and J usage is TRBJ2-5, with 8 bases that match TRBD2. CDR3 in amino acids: CASTVTSAQETQYF. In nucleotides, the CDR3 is TGTGCCAGCACCGTGACTAGCGCGCAAGAGACCCAGTACTTC.